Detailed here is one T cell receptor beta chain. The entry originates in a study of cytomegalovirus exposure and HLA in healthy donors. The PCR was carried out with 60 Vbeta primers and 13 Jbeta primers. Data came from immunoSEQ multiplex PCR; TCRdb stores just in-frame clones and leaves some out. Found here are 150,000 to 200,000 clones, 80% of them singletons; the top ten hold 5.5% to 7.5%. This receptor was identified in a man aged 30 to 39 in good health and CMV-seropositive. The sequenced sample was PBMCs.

DNA of the CDR3: TGTGCCAGCGGACACGGCCACACAGATACGCAGTATTTT. Translation: CASGHGHTDTQYF. V gene TRBV18 combines with J gene TRBJ2-3; a weak D match, TRBD1 (5 bases). Trimming stripped 8 bases from V and 2 bases from J, with 11 bases between. This CDR3 is 13 amino acids long. CDR1 KGHSH and CDR2 LQKENI come from the germline V gene.